This T cell receptor beta chain was found in a study of T cell clones after liver transplantation. Study-wide background: Third-party-reactive TCRbeta sequences from pre-transplant mixed lymphocyte reactions served as antigen-independent comparators. Patients counted as tolerant after at least one year off all immunosuppression, enzymes not exceeding twice normal. Timepoints were pre-transplant, pre-withdrawal, and after withdrawal was completed or failed. The study, taken as a whole, reports: Rather than being deleted, graft donor-reactive T cells may have moved into the graft.

Using immunoSEQ multiplex PCR, the repertoire was profiled, and TCRdb retains in-frame clones only, with some absent. The sample lists over 8,500 clones; about 71% were seen once. The CDR3 is 14 residues long. The ends lost 4 bases at V and 7 bases at J; junction bases unmatched: 8. Germline V CDR1 and CDR2: SGDLS, YYNGEE. With respect to this clone: Its antigen is unknown.

V gene TRBV9 combines with J gene TRBJ2-1, with TRBD2 matching 7 bases. The source was CD4+ T cells from blood, collected less than 33 months after liver transplant. The clonotype comes from a human patient who received a liver transplant. Some T cells may possibly be graft donor cells. CDR3 loop: CASSFSGDFNEQFF. CDR3 nucleotide sequence: TGTGCCAGCAGCTTCAGCGGGGATTTTAATGAGCAGTTCTTC.